This is a list of T cell receptor beta chains from one sample in a study of blood T cell repertoires in COVID-19. The assay was immunoSEQ multiplex PCR, and TCRdb's table has in-frame clones only and misses some. The repertoire has some 250,000 clones, 85% to 90% of them found once; the top ten carry about 16%. Material: PBMCs or T cells enriched from blood (not recorded which). The receptors come from a man aged 18 to 35 who had recovered from COVID-19. Each CDR3 is given with its conserved first and last residue. The D gene is left open where the match is weak. Clone size is not always given. Where it is, it says once, few, many or a class for expanded clones.

v_gene	j_gene	abundance	d_gene	CDR3aa	CDR3nt
TRBV2	TRBJ2-7	NA	TRBD2	CASSVGTTTYEQYF	TGTGCCAGCAGTGTCGGGACTACTACCTACGAGCAGTACTTC
TRBV5-1	TRBJ2-5	NA	NA	CASSQIPETQYF	TGCGCCAGCAGCCAAATCCCCGAGACCCAGTACTTC
TRBV18	TRBJ1-1	NA	NA	CASSPRLPGDIGTEAFF	TGTGCCAGCTCACCACGCCTCCCGGGGGATATAGGCACTGAAGCTTTCTTT
TRBV9	TRBJ2-5	NA	NA	CASSPSVGGKQETQYF	TGTGCCAGCAGCCCCTCTGTGGGAGGCAAACAAGAGACCCAGTACTTC
TRBV6-5	TRBJ2-7	NA	TRBD2	CASRGTSGYEQYF	TGTGCCAGCAGGGGGACTAGCGGCTACGAGCAGTACTTC
TRBV5-1	TRBJ1-1	NA	NA	CASSLGTSNTEAFF	TGCGCCAGCAGCTTGGGGACATCGAACACTGAAGCTTTCTTT
TRBV27	TRBJ1-6	NA	NA	CASSFQGNNSPLHF	TGTGCCAGCAGTTTTCAGGGCAATAATTCACCCCTCCACTTT
TRBV2	TRBJ1-1	NA	TRBD1	CASRLTGGVNTEAFF	TGTGCCAGCAGGTTGACAGGGGGCGTGAACACTGAAGCTTTCTTT
TRBV6-5	TRBJ2-1	NA	NA	CASRQGLQQINEQFF	TGTGCCAGCAGGCAAGGACTCCAGCAGATTAATGAGCAGTTCTTC
TRBV19	TRBJ2-5	NA	NA	CASRIADQETQYF	TGTGCCAGTAGAATAGCGGACCAAGAGACCCAGTACTTC
TRBV28	TRBJ1-2	NA	NA	CASSSPSGGNYGYTF	TGTGCCAGCAGTTCCCCGTCCGGGGGGAACTATGGCTACACCTTC
TRBV5-4	TRBJ2-1	NA	TRBD1	CASSSGTGGSNEQFF	TGTGCCAGCAGCTCCGGGACAGGGGGGAGCAATGAGCAGTTCTTC
TRBV20-1	TRBJ2-7	NA	NA	CSAQGSEQYF	TGCAGTGCCCAGGGGTCCGAGCAGTACTTC
TRBV2	TRBJ2-7	NA	TRBD1	CASRPQGAASYEQYF	TGTGCCAGCAGGCCACAGGGGGCTGCGTCCTACGAGCAGTACTTC
TRBV6-5	TRBJ2-1	NA	TRBD1	CASSRDRGAQFF	TGTGCCAGCAGCCGGGACAGGGGTGCGCAGTTCTTC
TRBV6-5	TRBJ2-5	once	NA	CASRVWGGEETQYF	TGTGCCAGCAGGGTCTGGGGCGGGGAAGAGACCCAGTACTTC
TRBV10-2	TRBJ2-1	NA	NA	CASSEISGISYNEQFF	TGCGCCAGCAGTGAGATTAGCGGAATCTCCTACAATGAGCAGTTCTTC
TRBV9	TRBJ2-1	NA	TRBD2	CASSVQAGGSYNEQFF	TGTGCCAGCAGCGTACAAGCGGGAGGGTCCTACAATGAGCAGTTCTTC
TRBV2	TRBJ1-4	NA	TRBD1	CASSLTGVDEKLFF	TGTGCCAGCAGCCTGACAGGGGTGGATGAAAAACTGTTTTTT
TRBV12-5	TRBJ2-7	NA	NA	CASGLDRAPAMTYEQYF	TGTGCTAGTGGTTTGGACAGGGCCCCAGCTATGACCTACGAGCAGTACTTC
TRBV19	TRBJ1-2	NA	TRBD1	CASSETRGLQSSYGYTF	TGTGCCAGTAGTGAAACCAGGGGGCTCCAAAGCAGCTATGGCTACACCTTC
TRBV1	TRBJ1-5	NA	NA	CTSSQVGRAGNQPQHF	TGCACCAGCAGCCAAGTAGGCAGGGCTGGCAATCAGCCCCAGCATTTT
TRBV10-3	TRBJ2-7	NA	NA	CAIQLGGGPYEQYF	TGTGCCATCCAATTGGGCGGGGGCCCCTACGAGCAGTACTTC